This T cell receptor beta chain was identified in a study of regulatory T cells in long-lasting Graves disease. In its sample, this clonotype was seen a few times. Germline values: CDR1 SGHDT, CDR2 YYEEEE. V was trimmed by 3 bases and J by 1 base, leaving 11 bases between them. The CDR3 is 14 amino acids. Time point noted: newly diagnosed GD, antithyroid drugs for less than 3 months. PBMCs provided the RNA from which the TCR library was made. Through Arm-PCR of CDR3 regions and iRepertoire HTBI primers, TCR beta libraries were built. MiXCR, run by TCRdb on the multiplex PCR reads, gives a single entry per CDR3 protein. The data contain about 200,000 distinct CDR3 sequences, about 16% of them singletons.

The chain links TRBV5-6 to TRBJ2-7; D may be TRBD1 (6 bases). This receptor was identified in a female donor with Graves disease. The sequencing used peripheral blood mononuclear cells (PBMCs), collected at new diagnosis, from a patient treated with antithyroid drugs. The CDR3 coding sequence is TGTGCCAGCAGCTCGTGGGACACTTCCTACGAGCAGTACTTC. Amino acids: CASSSWDTSYEQYF.